This TCR beta chain was sequenced for a study of CD8 T cells in ankylosing spondylitis listed by TCRdb under 2017. In terms of the full investigation: To find TCR variants linked to disease, the study profiled T cell receptor beta repertoires in ankylosing spondylitis patients and healthy donors. Peripheral blood was sampled, and synovial fluid was also collected from ankylosing spondylitis patients. The full study cohort comprised 25 ankylosing spondylitis patients and 85 to 120 healthy donors. The full study reports these points: A TCR beta motif made up of roughly eight highly homologous amino acid variants appeared to be characteristic of blood from ankylosing spondylitis patients. The disease-linked clones had a CD8+ phenotype and were found at relatively low frequencies in peripheral blood. According to the report, matched synovial fluid samples from ankylosing spondylitis patients were significantly enriched for the disease-linked clones. Some of the motif variants had been reported before in the synovial fluid and blood of reactive arthritis patients, a finding that suggests common disease-initiation mechanisms.

This clonotype occurred a few times. Its antigen is unknown. No much larger clone is present one base from it, and per-base qualities are unavailable. Sequencing was carried out with an Illumina HiSeq 2500. Quantitative 5'-RACE with molecular barcodes was the method used to prepare the TCR beta libraries. Processing in the source paper ran as follows. To identify disease-linked TCR variants, a new computational method was used, one built on a probabilistic model of VDJ rearrangement. TCRdb reprocessed the public reads (quality trimming at Q25 with fastp, clone calling with MiXCR) and kept in-frame beta chains. Merged by CDR3 protein, the rows form single entries marked with the most common genes and DNA. Here the V and J calls rest on TCRdb's processing, not on the authors' analysis. Within this sample are a few hundred thousand distinct CDR3 sequences, with 8% to 11% of them counted one time only. Around a fifth of the sample is taken by the ten largest.

The sequenced material came from blood, either unsorted or a sorted T cell fraction (not recorded which). This clonotype was sampled from a male donor with ankylosing spondylitis or in good health (not recorded which).

The base sequence is TGCGCCAGCAGCTTTGGGGGGGGGCCAGATACGCAGTATTTT. Protein translation: CASSFGGGPDTQYF. The chain is made from TRBV5-1 and TRBJ2-3; possibly the D gene is TRBD2, per 7 matching bases. According to the germline V gene, CDR1 reads SGHRS and CDR2 reads YFSETQ. The CDR3 contains 14 residues, cysteine and phenylalanine counted. Of the read, only the CDR3 DNA is kept; its 42 bases are in frame from base 1. Trimming at the junction amounts to 2 bases on V and 4 bases on J, and the germline ends lie 11 bases apart.